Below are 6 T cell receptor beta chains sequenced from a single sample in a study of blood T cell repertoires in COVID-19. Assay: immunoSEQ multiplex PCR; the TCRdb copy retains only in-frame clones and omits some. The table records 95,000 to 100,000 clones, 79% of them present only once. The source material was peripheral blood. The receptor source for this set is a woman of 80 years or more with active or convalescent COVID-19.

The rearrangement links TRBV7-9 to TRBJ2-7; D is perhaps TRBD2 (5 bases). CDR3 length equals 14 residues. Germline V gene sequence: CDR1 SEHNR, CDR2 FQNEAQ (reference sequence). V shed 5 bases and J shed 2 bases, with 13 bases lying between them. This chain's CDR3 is CASSRGSTTYEQYF. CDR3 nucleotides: TGTGCCAGCAGCCGAGGGTCCACCACCTACGAGCAGTACTTC.

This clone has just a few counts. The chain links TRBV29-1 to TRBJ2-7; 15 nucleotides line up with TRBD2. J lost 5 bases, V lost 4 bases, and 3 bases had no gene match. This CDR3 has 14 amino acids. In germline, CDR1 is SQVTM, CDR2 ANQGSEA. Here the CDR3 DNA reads TGCAGCGTTGGGACTAGCGGGAGGGCCAACGAGCAGTACTTC. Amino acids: CSVGTSGRANEQYF.

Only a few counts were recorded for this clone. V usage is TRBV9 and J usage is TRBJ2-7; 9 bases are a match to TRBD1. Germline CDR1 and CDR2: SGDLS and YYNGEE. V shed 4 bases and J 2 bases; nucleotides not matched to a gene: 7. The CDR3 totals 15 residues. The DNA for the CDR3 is TGTGCCAGCAGCCCGACAGGGGGAACCCCCTACGAGCAGTACTTC. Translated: CASSPTGGTPYEQYF.

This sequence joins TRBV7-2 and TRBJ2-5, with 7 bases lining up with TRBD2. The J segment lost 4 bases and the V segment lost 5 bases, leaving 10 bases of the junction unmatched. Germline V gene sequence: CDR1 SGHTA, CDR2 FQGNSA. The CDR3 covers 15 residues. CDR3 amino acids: CASSRNRGGAETQYF. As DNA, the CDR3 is TGTGCCAGCAGCCGCAACCGGGGAGGGGCAGAGACCCAGTACTTC. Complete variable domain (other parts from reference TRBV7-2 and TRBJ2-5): GAGVSQSPSNKVTEKGKDVELRCDPISGHTALYWYRQSLGQGLEFLIYFQGNSAPDKSGLPSDRFSAERTGGSVSTLTIQRTQQEDSAVYLCASSRNRGGAETQYFGPGTRLLVL.

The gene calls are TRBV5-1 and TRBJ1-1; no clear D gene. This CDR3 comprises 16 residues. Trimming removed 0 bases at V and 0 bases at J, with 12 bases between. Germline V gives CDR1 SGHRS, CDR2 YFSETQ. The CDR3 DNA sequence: TGCGCCAGCAGCTTGGGTACGGGAGTTATGAACACTGAAGCTTTCTTT. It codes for CASSLGTGVMNTEAFF.

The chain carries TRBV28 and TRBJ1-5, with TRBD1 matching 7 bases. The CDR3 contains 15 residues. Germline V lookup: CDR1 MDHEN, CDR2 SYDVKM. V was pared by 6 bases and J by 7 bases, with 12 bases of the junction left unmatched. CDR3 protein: CASSPLDRVYQPQHF. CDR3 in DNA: TGTGCCAGCAGCCCCCTCGACAGGGTTTACCAGCCCCAGCATTTT.